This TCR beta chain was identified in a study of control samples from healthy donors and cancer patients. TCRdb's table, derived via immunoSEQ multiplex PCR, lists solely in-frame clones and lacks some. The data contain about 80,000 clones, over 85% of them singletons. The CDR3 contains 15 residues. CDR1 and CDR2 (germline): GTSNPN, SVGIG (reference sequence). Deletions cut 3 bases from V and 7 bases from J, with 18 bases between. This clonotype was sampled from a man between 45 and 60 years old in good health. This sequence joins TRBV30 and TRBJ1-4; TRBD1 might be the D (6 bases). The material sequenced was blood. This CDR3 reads CAWSRQQGNGEKLFF. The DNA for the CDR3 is TGTGCCTGGAGCCGACAACAGGGTAACGGTGAAAAACTGTTTTTT.